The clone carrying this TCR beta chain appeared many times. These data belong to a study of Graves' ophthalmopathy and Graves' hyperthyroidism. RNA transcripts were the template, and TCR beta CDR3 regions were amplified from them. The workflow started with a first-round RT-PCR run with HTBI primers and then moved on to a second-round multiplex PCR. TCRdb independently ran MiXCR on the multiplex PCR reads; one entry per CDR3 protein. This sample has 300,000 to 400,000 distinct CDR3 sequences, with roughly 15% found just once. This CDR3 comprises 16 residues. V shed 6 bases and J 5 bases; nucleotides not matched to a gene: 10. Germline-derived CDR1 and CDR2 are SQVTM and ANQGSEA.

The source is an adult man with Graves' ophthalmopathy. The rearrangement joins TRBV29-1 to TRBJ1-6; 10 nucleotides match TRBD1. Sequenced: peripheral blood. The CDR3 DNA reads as TGCAGCGTAAGGGACAGGGGTTCTACGAATAATTCACCCCTCCACTTT. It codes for CSVRDRGSTNNSPLHF.